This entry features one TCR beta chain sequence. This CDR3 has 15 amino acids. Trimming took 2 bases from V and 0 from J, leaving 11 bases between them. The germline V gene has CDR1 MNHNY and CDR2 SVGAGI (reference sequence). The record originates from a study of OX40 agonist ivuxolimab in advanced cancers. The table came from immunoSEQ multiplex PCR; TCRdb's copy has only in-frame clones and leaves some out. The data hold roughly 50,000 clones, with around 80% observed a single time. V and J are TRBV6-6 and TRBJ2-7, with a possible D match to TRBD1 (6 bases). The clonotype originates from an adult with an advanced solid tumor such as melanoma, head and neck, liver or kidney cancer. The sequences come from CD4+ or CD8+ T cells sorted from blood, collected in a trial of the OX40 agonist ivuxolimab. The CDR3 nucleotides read TGTGCCAGCAGTTACGGGGGCCTTAGCTCCTACGAGCAGTACTTC. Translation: CASSYGGLSSYEQYF.